The T cell receptor beta chain described here comes from a study of low-dose radiotherapy and immunotherapy resistance in tumors. Whole-study context: A dose of 0.5 Gy per fraction was delivered to Cohort 1 every 2 weeks, for a total of 6.5 Gy.

Time point defined: before trial treatment. Alpha and beta chains were covered, as first-strand cDNA relied on TRAV- and TRBV-specific primers. With a constant-region primer and a V-primer adapter, TCRs were subjected to approximately 20 PCR cycles of amplification. With in vitro transcription, the isolated mRNA was amplified. MiXCR, applied by TCRdb to the reads, yields one record per CDR3 protein. In the table there are more than 50,000 distinct CDR3 sequences, about 26% of which are singletons. V was clipped by 1 base and J by 3 bases, with 12 bases between them. The CDR3 covers 16 residues. Germline V lookup: CDR1 SEHNR, CDR2 FQNEAQ (reference sequence). This clonotype has a count of ten or more.

The origin of this receptor is a male donor with rectosigmoid adenocarcinoma. V and J are TRBV7-9 and TRBJ1-4; D gene uncertain. The material sequenced was PBMCs, taken before treatment. In DNA, the CDR3 is TGTGCCAGCAGCTTAGAACGGGTCGGAGCTAATGAAAAACTGTTTTTT. Protein sequence: CASSLERVGANEKLFF.